Below are 11 T cell receptor beta chains sequenced from a single sample in a study of cytomegalovirus exposure and HLA in healthy donors. Primers for the PCR totalled 60 Vbeta and 13 Jbeta. Some clones are missing from TCRdb's copy, which holds only in-frame ones; the method was immunoSEQ multiplex PCR. The data show about 160,000 clones, 75% to 85% seen once. Material: PBMCs. Every receptor here comes from a woman aged 45-65 years in good health and CMV-seronegative.

The chain recombines TRBV2 with TRBJ2-5; D is uncertain. Trimming stripped 5 bases from V and 5 bases from J, with 12 bases between. This CDR3 comprises 13 residues. Looked up from germline, CDR1 is SNHLY and CDR2 is FYNNEI. CDR3 protein: CASSRQDLETQYF. As DNA, the CDR3 is TGTGCCAGCAGTAGGCAAGACTTGGAGACCCAGTACTTC.

This clone was observed a single time. V usage is TRBV11-2 and J usage is TRBJ1-5; TRBD1 aligns across 11 bases. Germline CDR1 SGHAT, CDR2 FQNNGV. The CDR3 totals 15 residues. Trimming at V came to 3 bases and at J to 8 bases, leaving 6 bases not matched to a gene. Written as DNA, the CDR3 is TGTGCCAGCAGCTTCGGGACAGGGGGTTTGGAGCCCCAGCATTTT. This encodes CASSFGTGGLEPQHF.

The rearrangement links TRBV7-2 to TRBJ2-3; TRBD1 agrees at 10 bases. V shed 5 bases and J 3 bases; nucleotides not matched to a gene: 8. This CDR3 has 16 amino acids. Per germline, CDR1 SGHTA and CDR2 FQGNSA. The CDR3 reads CASSKDRGLGTDTQYF. The CDR3 DNA follows: TGTGCCAGCAGCAAAGACAGGGGGCTCGGTACAGATACGCAGTATTTT.

J is TRBJ2-2 and V is TRBV7-6; D ambiguous. The V end was cut by 1 base, the J end by 7 bases, with 13 bases between. Germline lookup yields CDR1 SGHVS and CDR2 FNYEAQ. This CDR3 contains 15 residues. CDR3 protein: CASSLGASSIGELFF. The CDR3 DNA follows: TGTGCCAGCAGCTTAGGGGCCAGTTCAATCGGGGAGCTGTTTTTT.

This chain uses TRBV5-5 with TRBJ2-2; D unclear. Trimming pared 3 bases from V and 6 bases from J, leaving 9 bases between. Germline lookup yields CDR1 SGHKS and CDR2 YYEKEE (reference sequence). The CDR3 consists of 13 residues. CDR3 protein: CASSWMESGELFF. The DNA for the CDR3 is TGTGCCAGCAGCTGGATGGAGTCCGGGGAGCTGTTTTTT. The full variable domain, in which reference TRBV5-5 and TRBJ2-2 provide the parts outside the CDR3, is DAGVTQSPTHLIKTRGQQVTLRCSPISGHKSVSWYQQVLGQGPQFIFQYYEKEERGRGNFPDRFSARQFPNYSSELNVNALLLGDSALYLCASSWMESGELFFGEGSRLTVL.

The CDR3 bases are TGTGCCAGCAGTCCCGGGACAGTATTTGCAACTAATGAAAAACTGTTTTTT. As protein: CASSPGTVFATNEKLFF. J is TRBJ1-4 and V is TRBV28, with 7 bases lining up with TRBD1. The CDR3 loop spans 17 amino acids. CDR1 is MDHEN, CDR2 SYDVKM, per germline. Unmatched junction bases numbered 9, after V lost 5 bases and J lost 0 bases.

The chain links TRBV27 to TRBJ1-5; no reliable D call. Germline lookup yields CDR1 MNHEY and CDR2 SMNVEV (reference sequence). The CDR3 consists of 14 residues. The ends were cut back, 6 bases at V and 2 bases at J, with 11 bases in the middle. The CDR3 loop reads CASRPQAGNQPQHF. The CDR3 nucleotides are TGTGCCAGCAGACCCCAAGCGGGCAATCAGCCCCAGCATTTT.

This chain links TRBV6-5 with TRBJ2-7, with TRBD2 matching 12 bases. The CDR3 runs 15 residues. Germline CDR1 is MNHEY and CDR2 is SVGAGI. The V and J ends lost 4 bases and 5 bases, in that order; junction bases with no gene match: 6. The CDR3 DNA reads as TGTGCCAGCAGTTCCCTAGCGGGAGGGTTTGACGAGCAGTACTTC. This gives the protein CASSSLAGGFDEQYF.

The chain's CDR3 is CASSHDRGQETQYF. In DNA form, the CDR3 reads TGTGCCAGCAGTCACGACAGGGGGCAGGAGACCCAGTACTTC. J is TRBJ2-5 and V is TRBV28; 10 bases are shared with TRBD1. The trim removed 5 bases at V and 5 bases at J, leaving 5 bases unmatched. Germline V gene sequence: CDR1 MDHEN, CDR2 SYDVKM. This CDR3 is built from 14 residues. Looking up the rest from reference TRBV28 and TRBJ2-5 gives the full variable domain: DVKVTQSSRYLVKRTGEKVFLECVQDMDHENMFWYRQDPGLGLRLIYFSYDVKMKEKGDIPEGYSVSREKKERFSLILESASTNQTSMYLCASSHDRGQETQYFGPGTRLLVL.

The chain has TRBV7-9 and TRBJ1-1, with 7 positions matching TRBD1. The J segment lost 5 bases and the V segment lost 5 bases, leaving 8 bases of the junction unmatched. CDR3 length equals 14 residues. Germline CDR1 reads SEHNR; CDR2 reads FQNEAQ (reference sequence). The CDR3 here is CASSLRQGGTEAFF. The CDR3, as DNA: TGTGCCAGCAGCCTCCGACAGGGTGGGACTGAAGCTTTCTTT.

The V gene is TRBV29-1, the J gene TRBJ2-1; 11 nucleotides match TRBD1. With 4 bases clipped from V and 7 bases from J, the junction kept 6 bases outside the gene matches. The CDR3 is made up of 14 amino acids. Germline V gives CDR1 SQVTM, CDR2 ANQGSEA. The CDR3 DNA follows: TGCAGCGTTGGAAAGGACAGGGGGCTGAATGAGCAGTTCTTC. This sequence encodes CSVGKDRGLNEQFF.